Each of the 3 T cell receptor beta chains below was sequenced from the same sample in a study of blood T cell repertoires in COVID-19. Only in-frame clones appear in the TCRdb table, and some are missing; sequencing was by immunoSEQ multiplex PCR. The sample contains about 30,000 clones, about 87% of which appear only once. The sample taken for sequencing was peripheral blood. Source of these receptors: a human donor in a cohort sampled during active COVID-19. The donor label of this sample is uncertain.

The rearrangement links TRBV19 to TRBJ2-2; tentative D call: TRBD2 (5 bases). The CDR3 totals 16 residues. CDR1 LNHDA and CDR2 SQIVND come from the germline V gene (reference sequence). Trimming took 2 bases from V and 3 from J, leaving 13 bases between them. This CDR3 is CASSIRPADYTGELFF. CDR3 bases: TGTGCCAGTAGTATAAGGCCAGCGGATTACACCGGGGAGCTGTTTTTT.

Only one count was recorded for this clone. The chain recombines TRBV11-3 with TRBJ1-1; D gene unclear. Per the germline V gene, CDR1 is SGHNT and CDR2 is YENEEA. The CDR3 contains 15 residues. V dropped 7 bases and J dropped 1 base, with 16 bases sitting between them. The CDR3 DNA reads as TGTGCCAGCACCCTAGGTAATCGCCCGAACACTGAAGCTTTCTTT. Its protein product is CASTLGNRPNTEAFF.

The CDR3 loop reads CASSFPGGRGNTIYF. CDR3 sequence (DNA): TGTGCCAGCAGTTTTCCGGGGGGGAGAGGAAACACCATATATTTT. The rearrangement uses TRBV28 and TRBJ1-3; possibly TRBD1 for D (5 bases). Germline assignment: CDR1 MDHEN and CDR2 SYDVKM. The germline V and J ends were trimmed by 3 bases and 4 bases, with 13 bases remaining between them. CDR3 length equals 15 residues.